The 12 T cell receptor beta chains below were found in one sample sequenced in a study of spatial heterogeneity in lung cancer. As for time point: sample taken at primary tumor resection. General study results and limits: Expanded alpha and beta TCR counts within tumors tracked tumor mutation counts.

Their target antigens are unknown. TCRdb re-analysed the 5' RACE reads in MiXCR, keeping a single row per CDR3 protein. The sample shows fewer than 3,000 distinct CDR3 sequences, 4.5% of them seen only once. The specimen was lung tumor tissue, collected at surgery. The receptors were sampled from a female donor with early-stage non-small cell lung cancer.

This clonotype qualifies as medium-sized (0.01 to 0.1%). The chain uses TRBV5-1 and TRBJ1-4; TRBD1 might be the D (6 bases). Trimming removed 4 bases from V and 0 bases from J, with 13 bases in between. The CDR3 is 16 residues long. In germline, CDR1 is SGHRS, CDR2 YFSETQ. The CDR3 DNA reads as TGCGCCAGCAGCCTGGTGACAGGAGCAACTAATGAAAAACTGTTTTTT. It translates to CASSLVTGATNEKLFF.

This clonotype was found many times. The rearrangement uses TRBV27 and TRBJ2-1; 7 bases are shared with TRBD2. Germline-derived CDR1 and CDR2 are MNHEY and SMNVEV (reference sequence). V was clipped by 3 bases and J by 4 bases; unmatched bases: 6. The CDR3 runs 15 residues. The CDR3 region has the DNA TGTGCCAGCAGTTTTAGGGCGGGGGTTTACAATGAGCAGTTCTTC. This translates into CASSFRAGVYNEQFF.

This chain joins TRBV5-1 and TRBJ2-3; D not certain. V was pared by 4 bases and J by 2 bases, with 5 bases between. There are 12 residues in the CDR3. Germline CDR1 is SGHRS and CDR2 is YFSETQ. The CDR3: CASSPDTDTQYF. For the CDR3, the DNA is TGCGCCAGCAGCCCCGACACAGATACGCAGTATTTT. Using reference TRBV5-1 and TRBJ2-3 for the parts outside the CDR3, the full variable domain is KAGVTQTPRYLIKTRGQQVTLSCSPISGHRSVSWYQQTPGQGLQFLFEYFSETQRNKGNFPGRFSGRQFSNSRSEMNVSTLELGDSALYLCASSPDTDTQYFGPGTRLTVL.

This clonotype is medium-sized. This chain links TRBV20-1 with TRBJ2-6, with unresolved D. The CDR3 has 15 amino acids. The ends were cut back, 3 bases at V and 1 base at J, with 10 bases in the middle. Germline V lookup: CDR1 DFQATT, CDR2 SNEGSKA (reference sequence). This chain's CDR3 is CSARIVGSGANVLTF. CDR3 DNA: TGCAGTGCTAGGATTGTGGGGTCTGGGGCCAACGTCCTGACTTTC.

CDR3 in DNA: TGTGCCAGTAGAAAGACAGGGACGGACACCGGGGAGCTGTTTTTT. Residues: CASRKTGTDTGELFF. The chain links TRBV19 to TRBJ2-2; TRBD1 matches at 7 bases. CDR3 length: 15 amino acids. Germline-derived CDR1 and CDR2 are LNHDA and SQIVND (reference sequence). J lost 3 bases, V lost 6 bases, and 7 bases had no gene match.

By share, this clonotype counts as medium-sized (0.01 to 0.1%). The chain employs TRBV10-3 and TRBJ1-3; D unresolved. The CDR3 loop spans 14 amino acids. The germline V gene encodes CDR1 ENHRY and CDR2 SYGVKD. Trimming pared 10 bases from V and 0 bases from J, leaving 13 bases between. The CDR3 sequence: CATAPGISGNTIYF. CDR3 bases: TGTGCCACCGCTCCGGGAATCTCTGGAAACACCATATATTTT.

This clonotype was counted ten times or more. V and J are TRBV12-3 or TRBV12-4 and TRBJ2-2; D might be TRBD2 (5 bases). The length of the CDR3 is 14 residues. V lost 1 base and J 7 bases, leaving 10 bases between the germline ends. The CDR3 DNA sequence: TGTGCCAGCAGTTTAGATAATGCGGGCGGGGAGCTGTTTTTT. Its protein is CASSLDNAGGELFF.

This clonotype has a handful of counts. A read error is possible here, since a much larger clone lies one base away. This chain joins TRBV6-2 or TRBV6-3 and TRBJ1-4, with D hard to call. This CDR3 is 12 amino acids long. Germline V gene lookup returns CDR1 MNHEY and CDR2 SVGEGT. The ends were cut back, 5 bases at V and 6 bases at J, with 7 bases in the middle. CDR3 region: CASSIDDEKLFF. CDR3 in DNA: TGTGCCAGCAGTATCGACGATGAAAAACTGTTTTTT.

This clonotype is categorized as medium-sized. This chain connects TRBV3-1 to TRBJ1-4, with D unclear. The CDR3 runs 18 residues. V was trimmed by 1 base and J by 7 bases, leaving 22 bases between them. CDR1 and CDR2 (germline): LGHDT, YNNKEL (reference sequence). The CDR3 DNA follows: TGTGCCAGCAGCCAAGCTACGTTGAGAGGGTACAGAGGTGAAAAACTGTTTTTT. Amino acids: CASSQATLRGYRGEKLFF. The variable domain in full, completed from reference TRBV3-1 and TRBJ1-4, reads DTAVSQTPKYLVTQMGNDKSIKCEQNLGHDTMYWYKQDSKKFLKIMFSYNNKELIINETVPNRFSPKSPDKAHLNLHINSLELGDSAVYFCASSQATLRGYRGEKLFFGSGTQLSVL.

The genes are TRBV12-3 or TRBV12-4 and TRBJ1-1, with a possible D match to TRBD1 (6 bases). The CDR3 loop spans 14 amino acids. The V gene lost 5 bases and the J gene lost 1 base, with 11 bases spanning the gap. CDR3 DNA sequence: TGTGCCAGCAGTCGGGGGCTTTCGAACACTGAAGCTTTCTTT. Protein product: CASSRGLSNTEAFF.

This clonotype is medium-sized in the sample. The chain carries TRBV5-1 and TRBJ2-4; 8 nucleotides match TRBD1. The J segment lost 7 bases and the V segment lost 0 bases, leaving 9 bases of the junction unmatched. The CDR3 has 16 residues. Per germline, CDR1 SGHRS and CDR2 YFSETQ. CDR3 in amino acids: CASSLVSGGARNIQYF. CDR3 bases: TGCGCCAGCAGCTTGGTATCAGGGGGCGCGCGGAACATTCAGTACTTC. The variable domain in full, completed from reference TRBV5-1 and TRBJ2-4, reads KAGVTQTPRYLIKTRGQQVTLSCSPISGHRSVSWYQQTPGQGLQFLFEYFSETQRNKGNFPGRFSGRQFSNSRSEMNVSTLELGDSALYLCASSLVSGGARNIQYFGAGTRLSVL.

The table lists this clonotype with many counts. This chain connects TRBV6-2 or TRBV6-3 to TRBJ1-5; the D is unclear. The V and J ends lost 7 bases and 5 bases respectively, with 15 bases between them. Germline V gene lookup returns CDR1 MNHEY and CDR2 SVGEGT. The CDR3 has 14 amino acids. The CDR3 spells CASNPRSYDQPQHF. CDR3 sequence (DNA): TGTGCCAGCAACCCCCGCAGCTATGATCAGCCCCAGCATTTT.